This record covers a single TCR beta chain. The data derive from a study of blood T cell repertoires in COVID-19. Turning to the study itself: Acute-phase and convalescent COVID-19 samples originated in the United States, Italy and Spain. Nucleic acid was either cDNA or gDNA, and it came from T cells, B-cell-depleted T cells, or PBMCs.

This table comes from immunoSEQ multiplex PCR, and its TCRdb copy is limited to in-frame clones, with some not included. The sample yields some 300,000 clones, around 89% seen once. CDR1 and CDR2 (germline): MNHEY, SMNVEV (reference sequence). V lost 6 bases and J lost 2; bases outside the gene matches: 3. There are 14 residues in the CDR3. The V and J genes are TRBV27 and TRBJ2-7; 11 bases align to TRBD2. The receptor's source is a woman between 50 and 59 years old with COVID-19, enrolled during active disease. Sequencing used peripheral blood. CDR3 bases: TGTGCCAGCAGAGTAGCGGGAGGGCCCTACGAGCAGTACTTC. As protein: CASRVAGGPYEQYF.